The clone carrying this TCR beta chain has just a few counts. The target antigen is unknown. This specimen belongs to a study of CD8 T cells in ankylosing spondylitis. Whole-study results and caveats: It was reported that disease-linked clones were significantly enriched in matched ankylosing spondylitis synovial fluid. Past research had described some motif variants in reactive arthritis synovial fluid and blood. Made up of fewer than ten highly homologous variants, a TCR beta motif appeared characteristic of ankylosing spondylitis blood.

With molecular barcodes, quantitative 5'-RACE was used to make the TCR beta libraries. TCRdb re-derived calls from the 5' RACE reads in MiXCR, one entry per CDR3 protein. This table has around 480,000 distinct CDR3 sequences, approximately 17% appearing once. With 3 bases removed from V and 8 bases from J, the gap between germline ends came to 13 bases. The CDR3 is 14 amino acids. V and J are TRBV12-3 or TRBV12-4 and TRBJ1-4; no firm D call. The sequence derives from a male donor with ankylosing spondylitis. Sequenced: blood, either unsorted or a sorted T cell fraction (not recorded which). CDR3 protein: CASSLRPLGEKLFF. The CDR3, as DNA: TGTGCCAGCAGTTTGAGGCCCCTGGGGGAAAAACTGTTTTTT.